What follows are 17 T cell receptor beta chains derived from one specimen sequenced in a study of blood T cell repertoires in COVID-19. Method: immunoSEQ multiplex PCR; TCRdb's copy keeps in-frame clones and lacks some. The data show about 360,000 clones, about 90% seen once. Input material: PBMCs or T cells enriched from blood (not recorded which). Receptor source: a man aged 25-45 years who had recovered from COVID-19.

Only a few counts were recorded for this clone. The chain uses TRBV7-9 and TRBJ1-4; D ambiguous. CDR1 is SEHNR and CDR2 is FQNEAQ in the germline V gene (reference sequence). CDR3 length: 15 amino acids. V was trimmed by 4 bases and J by 8 bases, leaving 17 bases between them. CDR3 nucleotides: TGTGCCAGCAGCTCCCGAACGGACTCCGGAGAAAAACTGTTTTTT. Its protein is CASSSRTDSGEKLFF.

This chain links TRBV7-9 with TRBJ1-1; the match to TRBD1 covers 9 bases. Germline V gene sequence: CDR1 SEHNR, CDR2 FQNEAQ (reference sequence). The CDR3 extends over 16 amino acids. J gave up 3 bases and V 1 base, and 6 bases lay outside the gene matches. CDR3 residues: CASSLVQGARDTEAFF. Here the CDR3 DNA reads TGTGCCAGCAGCTTAGTACAGGGGGCTAGGGACACTGAAGCTTTCTTT.

The chain joins TRBV19 to TRBJ2-2, with 7 nucleotides matching TRBD1. Trimming cost V 4 bases and J 5 bases; bases outside gene matches: 10. There are 16 residues in the CDR3. CDR1 and CDR2 from the germline V gene are LNHDA and SQIVND (reference sequence). Written as DNA, the CDR3 is TGTGCCAGTAGTACCCTTAGGGGGCGCGGGACCGGGGAGCTGTTTTTT. Its protein product is CASSTLRGRGTGELFF.

The chain couples TRBV7-9 to TRBJ2-3, with 7 bases identical to TRBD2. V was pared by 3 bases and J by 4 bases, with 10 bases of the junction left unmatched. The length of the CDR3 is 16 residues. Per germline, CDR1 SEHNR and CDR2 FQNEAQ (reference sequence). This CDR3 reads CASSFPAGERPDTQYF. The CDR3 DNA follows: TGTGCCAGCAGCTTTCCGGCGGGGGAGCGGCCAGATACGCAGTATTTT.

The chain carries TRBV12-5 and TRBJ2-3; D might be TRBD2 (5 bases). The V end was cut by 1 base, the J end by 8 bases, with 13 bases between. Germline loops: CDR1 LGHNT, CDR2 FRNRAP. This CDR3 spans 14 amino acids. The CDR3 sequence: CASGLGEGWGTQYF. CDR3 bases: TGTGCTAGTGGTTTGGGAGAGGGCTGGGGTACGCAGTATTTT.

The rearrangement uses TRBV19 and TRBJ2-7, with 7 bases aligning to TRBD2. Germline-derived CDR1 and CDR2 are LNHDA and SQIVND (reference sequence). V lost 5 bases to trimming and J lost 6 bases; unmatched junction nucleotides: 4. This CDR3 is 12 amino acids long. The CDR3 DNA reads as TGTGCCAGTAGTTGGGGCGGGAGCGAGCAGTACTTC. The encoded protein is CASSWGGSEQYF. The variable domain in full, with the rest retrieved from reference TRBV19 and TRBJ2-7, is DGGITQSPKYLFRKEGQNVTLSCEQNLNHDAMYWYRQDPGQGLRLIYYSQIVNDFQKGDIAEGYSVSREKKESFPLTVTSAQKNPTAFYLCASSWGGSEQYFGPGTRLTVT.

This clone was observed once. In nucleotides, the CDR3 is TGCGCCAGCAGTGAAGGCCGCGGGGTAGCTAACTATGGCTACACCTTC. It is translated as CASSEGRGVANYGYTF. The chain combines TRBV10-2 with TRBJ1-2; D is uncertain. Germline lookup yields CDR1 WSHSY and CDR2 SAAADI. The CDR3 is made up of 16 amino acids. V gave up 3 bases and J gave up 0 bases, with 14 bases separating them.

The chain couples TRBV2 to TRBJ1-6, with 10 positions matching TRBD1. The V and J ends lost 9 bases and 10 bases, in that order; junction bases with no gene match: 12. The CDR3 runs 15 residues. Germline CDR1 reads SNHLY; CDR2 reads FYNNEI. The CDR3 DNA sequence: TGTGCCAGTACCGGGACAGGGGTTTTAGGGTCACCCCTCCACTTT. Translating it yields CASTGTGVLGSPLHF.

This sequence joins TRBV29-1 and TRBJ2-2; D gene uncertain. CDR3 length equals 14 residues. Germline CDR1 is SQVTM and CDR2 is ANQGSEA. V was cut by 7 bases and J by 2 bases, with 14 bases left in between. The CDR3 is CSAFRETNTGELFF. For the CDR3, the DNA is TGCAGCGCTTTTAGAGAGACTAACACCGGGGAGCTGTTTTTT.

The chain links TRBV4-2 to TRBJ2-3; 9 bases are shared with TRBD2. V lost 0 bases and J lost 2; bases outside the gene matches: 12. CDR3 length: 19 amino acids. Germline CDR1 and CDR2: LGHNA and YNFKEQ. The chain's CDR3 is CASSQDPLGAGGSTDTQYF. For the CDR3, the DNA is TGTGCCAGCAGCCAAGACCCCCTAGGAGCGGGGGGATCCACAGATACGCAGTATTTT.

The chain couples TRBV7-9 to TRBJ2-1; D is unclear. Germline V CDR1 and CDR2: SEHNR, FQNEAQ (reference sequence). This CDR3 is built from 12 residues. V lost 0 bases to trimming and J lost 7 bases, with 4 bases between them. The CDR3 nucleotides are TGTGCCAGCAGCTTAGCGTTAAATGAGCAGTTCTTC. Protein product: CASSLALNEQFF.

Turning to this clone: Other DNA sequences within the sample encode an identical CDR3. This chain joins TRBV5-1 and TRBJ2-5, with 11 bases that match TRBD1. Germline V gene data show CDR1 as SGHRS and CDR2 as YFSETQ. Trimming cost V 3 bases and J 5 bases; bases outside gene matches: 6. The CDR3 is 15 amino acids. CDR3 residues: CASSSGQGAGETQYF. CDR3 sequence (DNA): TGCGCCAGCAGCTCCGGACAGGGGGCGGGCGAGACCCAGTACTTC.

This rearrangement joins TRBV4-2 to TRBJ2-3; possible D gene TRBD2, 6 bases. There are 14 residues in the CDR3. Germline CDR1 and CDR2: LGHNA and YNFKEQ. V lost 2 bases, J lost 4 bases, and 10 bases lay in between. The CDR3 loop is CASSQPGVADTQYF. The CDR3, as DNA: TGTGCCAGCAGCCAACCGGGGGTAGCAGATACGCAGTATTTT.

The chain has TRBV19 and TRBJ1-2; tentative D call: TRBD1 (5 bases). Germline CDR1 is LNHDA and CDR2 is SQIVND (reference sequence). Trimming removed 3 bases from V and 6 bases from J, with 8 bases in between. This CDR3 has 12 residues. The DNA for the CDR3 is TGTGCCAGTAGTATGGGGCCCGATGGCTACACCTTC. Translated: CASSMGPDGYTF.

CDR3 DNA sequence: TGTGCCAGCAGTAGGTCGGGACAGCTCACAGATACGCAGTATTTT. Translation gives CASSRSGQLTDTQYF. This sequence joins TRBV2 and TRBJ2-3; 7 nucleotides line up with TRBD1. The germline V gene has CDR1 SNHLY and CDR2 FYNNEI. Losses at the gene ends were 5 bases for V and 2 bases for J; bases not matched to a gene: 7. The CDR3 runs to 15 residues. The full variable domain, its missing parts supplied by reference TRBV2 and TRBJ2-3, is EPEVTQTPSHQVTQMGQEVILRCVPISNHLYFYWYRQILGQKVEFLVSFYNNEISEKSEIFDDQFSVERPDGSNFTLKIRSTKLEDSAMYFCASSRSGQLTDTQYFGPGTRLTVL.

A note on this clone: A much bigger clone sits one base away, suggesting this may be a read error. This chain links TRBV7-8 with TRBJ1-5; no definite D call. V lost 5 bases, J lost 0 bases, and 5 bases lay in between. The CDR3 has 13 residues. CDR1 SGHVS and CDR2 FQNEAQ come from the germline V gene. CDR3 nucleotides: TGTGCCAGCAGCCCTAATAGCAATCAGCCCCAGCATTTT. Amino acid sequence: CASSPNSNQPQHF. Looking up the rest from reference TRBV7-8 and TRBJ1-5 gives the full variable domain: GAGVSQSPRYKVAKRGQDVALRCDPISGHVSLFWYQQALGQGPEFLTYFQNEAQLDKSGLPSDRFFAERPEGSVSTLKIQRTQQEDSAVYLCASSPNSNQPQHFGDGTRLSIL.

The chain has TRBV6-5 and TRBJ2-3; D gene uncertain. The CDR3 has 12 amino acids. In germline, CDR1 is MNHEY, CDR2 SVGAGI. V was clipped by 8 bases and J by 0 bases, with 6 bases between them. The CDR3 loop is CASLSSTDTQYF. The CDR3 bases are TGTGCCAGCTTATCTAGCACAGATACGCAGTATTTT.